Presented here are 15 T cell receptor beta chains from one specimen sequenced in a study of blood T cell repertoires in COVID-19. Profiled with immunoSEQ multiplex PCR; TCRdb holds only in-frame clones, not every one. The sample consists of some 150,000 clones, around 86% of them appearing once. Sample: peripheral blood. The receptors originated from a man aged 50 or older who had recovered from COVID-19.

The chain uses TRBV6-5 and TRBJ1-5; possibly TRBD1 for D (6 bases). The CDR3 runs to 16 residues. Trimming pared 2 bases from V and 2 bases from J, leaving 13 bases between. Per germline, CDR1 MNHEY and CDR2 SVGAGI. The chain's CDR3 is CASSYPGGQGNQPQHF. CDR3 DNA: TGTGCCAGCAGTTACCCGGGGGGGCAAGGCAATCAGCCCCAGCATTTT.

This chain links TRBV20-1 with TRBJ1-5; D may be TRBD1 (5 bases). Germline V lookup: CDR1 DFQATT, CDR2 SNEGSKA (reference sequence). This CDR3 has 12 residues. Trimming cost V 3 bases and J 4 bases, with 7 bases left between them. This chain's CDR3 is CSASQGNQPQHF. Here the CDR3 DNA reads TGCAGTGCTAGTCAGGGAAATCAGCCCCAGCATTTT.

The chain couples TRBV7-2 to TRBJ1-2; D perhaps matches TRBD1 (5 bases). The germline CDR1 and CDR2 sequences are SGHTA and FQGNSA. Trimming stripped 2 bases from V and 4 bases from J, with 17 bases between. CDR3 length: 16 residues. The CDR3 DNA reads TGTGCCAGCAGCTTATCGGCGGGGCCGGACGCCTATGGCTACACCTTC. This codes for CASSLSAGPDAYGYTF.

The gene calls are TRBV25-1 and TRBJ1-4; D unclear. This CDR3 contains 14 residues. Per germline, CDR1 MGHDK and CDR2 SYGVNS. V was trimmed by 7 bases and J by 4 bases, leaving 13 bases between them. This CDR3 reads CASTGERDNEKLFF. The CDR3 DNA follows: TGTGCCAGCACTGGGGAGAGGGATAATGAAAAACTGTTTTTT.

The chain employs TRBV18 and TRBJ1-1; 7 bases are a match to TRBD1. This CDR3 is built from 13 residues. Germline V gene data show CDR1 as KGHSH and CDR2 as LQKENI. V lost 5 bases to trimming and J lost 4 bases; unmatched junction nucleotides: 4. The CDR3, as DNA: TGTGCCAGCTCATCAAGACAGGGCACTGAAGCTTTCTTT. It specifies CASSSRQGTEAFF. The whole variable domain, filled in from reference TRBV18 and TRBJ1-1, reads NAGVMQNPRHLVRRRGQEARLRCSPMKGHSHVYWYRQLPEEGLKFMVYLQKENIIDESGMPKERFSAEFPKEGPSILRIQQVVRGDSAAYFCASSSRQGTEAFFGQGTRLTVV.

CDR3 DNA sequence: TGTGCCAGCAGCCAAGGGGACAGGTCCTACGAGCAGTACTTC. This gives the protein CASSQGDRSYEQYF. The V gene is TRBV5-4, the J gene TRBJ2-7; 8 positions agree with TRBD1. Trimming took 4 bases from V and 1 from J; bases not matched to a gene: 4. This CDR3 is built from 14 residues. CDR1 is SGHNT and CDR2 is YYREEE in the germline V gene (reference sequence).

CDR3 sequence reads: CASRSSYNEQFF. CDR3 nucleotide sequence: TGCGCCAGCAGGAGCTCCTACAATGAGCAGTTCTTC. The rearrangement links TRBV23-1 to TRBJ2-1; D remains unclear. TRBV23-1 has ORF status, its function being uncertain. V dropped 6 bases and J dropped 0 bases, with 3 bases sitting between them. CDR3 length: 12 amino acids.

V and J are TRBV7-2 and TRBJ2-3; 9 bases fit TRBD2. This CDR3 contains 16 residues. Germline V gene lookup returns CDR1 SGHTA and CDR2 FQGNSA. V shed 2 bases and J 3 bases; nucleotides not matched to a gene: 6. The chain's CDR3 is CASSLRLAGRTDTQYF. The DNA of the CDR3 is TGTGCCAGCAGCTTACGGCTAGCGGGGAGGACAGATACGCAGTATTTT.

This clone was counted ten times or more. The chain couples TRBV12-3 or TRBV12-4 to TRBJ2-1; a possible D gene is TRBD1 (5 bases). This CDR3 comprises 12 residues. V gave up 4 bases and J gave up 6 bases, with 7 bases separating them. CDR3 sequence: CASSSTGNEQFF. The CDR3 DNA reads TGTGCCAGCAGTTCAACAGGCAATGAGCAGTTCTTC.

The gene calls are TRBV19 and TRBJ1-4, with D unclear. Germline CDR1 is LNHDA and CDR2 is SQIVND (reference sequence). Trimming removed 10 bases at V and 0 bases at J, with 12 bases between. There are 14 residues in the CDR3. The CDR3 DNA follows: TGTGCCACCAGAGACATAACAACTAATGAAAAACTGTTTTTT. Residues: CATRDITTNEKLFF. The variable domain in full, with the rest retrieved from reference TRBV19 and TRBJ1-4, is DGGITQSPKYLFRKEGQNVTLSCEQNLNHDAMYWYRQDPGQGLRLIYYSQIVNDFQKGDIAEGYSVSREKKESFPLTVTSAQKNPTAFYLCATRDITTNEKLFFGSGTQLSVL.

The chain has TRBV6-5 and TRBJ1-6; tentatively, D is TRBD1 (5 bases). Germline V gene lookup returns CDR1 MNHEY and CDR2 SVGAGI. V was cut by 9 bases and J by 7 bases, with 16 bases left in between. The length of the CDR3 is 14 residues. CDR3 amino acids: CARTEEPRNSPLHF. CDR3 coding DNA: TGTGCCAGGACAGAAGAGCCTAGGAATTCACCCCTCCACTTT.

The chain joins TRBV11-1 to TRBJ1-1, with 8 positions matching TRBD1. This CDR3 contains 15 residues. Germline V CDR1 and CDR2: SGHAT, FQDESV (reference sequence). V gave up 4 bases and J gave up 6 bases; unmatched junction bases: 10. CDR3 region: CASSSRQGISSEAFF. The CDR3 nucleotides are TGTGCCAGCAGCTCGCGACAGGGGATTTCCTCTGAAGCTTTCTTT.

V is TRBV4-3 and J is TRBJ2-5, with 11 nucleotides matching TRBD2. Germline trimming cut 1 base from V and 2 bases from J; bases unmatched to any gene: 6. This CDR3 is 17 amino acids long. CDR1 and CDR2 (germline): LGHNA, YSLEER. CDR3 protein: CASSQGRLAGGQETQYF. CDR3 nucleotide sequence: TGCGCCAGCAGCCAAGGTCGGCTAGCGGGGGGACAAGAGACCCAGTACTTC.

This chain joins TRBV11-3 and TRBJ2-7, with 9 bases identical to TRBD1. Germline V gene sequence: CDR1 SGHNT, CDR2 YENEEA. The CDR3 extends over 16 amino acids. Trimming cost V 4 bases and J 3 bases; bases outside gene matches: 10. In DNA form, the CDR3 reads TGTGCCAGCAGCTCAAAAACAGGGGGCTTTTTCTACGAGCAGTACTTC. Translating gives CASSSKTGGFFYEQYF.

The genes are TRBV7-2 and TRBJ2-7; D remains unclear. The germline V gene has CDR1 SGHTA and CDR2 FQGNSA. The CDR3 totals 13 residues. Trimming cost V 3 bases and J 2 bases, with 8 bases left between them. CDR3 coding DNA: TGTGCCAGCAGCTTCCCAGGAACCTACGAGCAGTACTTC. This sequence encodes CASSFPGTYEQYF.